One and the same sample provided the 26 T cell receptor beta chains below, sequenced in a study of T cells in localized non-small cell lung cancer (TCRdb year 2020). Library method: the immunoSEQ multiplex PCR assay. Drawn from immuneACCESS, this table holds only the in-frame rearrangements with V and J called that TCRdb kept. Clones are partly lost; checked studies trace under half to an unresolved V gene and leave the rest unexplained. Counted in this sample were some 52,000 clones; just over 85% of them appeared once. The ten largest clones take up about a sixth of the sample. The sequencing used peripheral blood, collected before any cancer treatment. Receptor source: an older male donor with stage III squamous cell lung carcinoma.

This chain links TRBV7-8 with TRBJ1-4; 9 bases are shared with TRBD1. The length of the CDR3 is 16 residues. Germline lookup yields CDR1 SGHVS and CDR2 FQNEAQ. The V and J ends lost 5 bases and 10 bases, in that order; junction bases with no gene match: 14. The chain's CDR3 is CASSLGDRAFRGKLFF. DNA for the CDR3: TGTGCCAGCAGCCTGGGGGACAGGGCTTTTCGTGGAAAACTGTTTTTT.

The gene calls are TRBV2 and TRBJ2-1; D not resolved. Germline CDR1 and CDR2: SNHLY and FYNNEI. The CDR3 runs 10 residues. Trimming shortened V by 7 bases and J by 5 bases, and 3 bases separated the two germline ends. The CDR3 sequence: CASKDNEQFF. The DNA for the CDR3 is TGTGCCAGCAAGGACAATGAGCAGTTCTTC.

In its sample, this clone was seen many times. The chain employs TRBV19 and TRBJ1-5; 10 bases align to TRBD1. The CDR3 length is 18 residues. Germline assignment: CDR1 LNHDA and CDR2 SQIVND (reference sequence). Unmatched junction bases numbered 16, after V lost 5 bases and J lost 6 bases. CDR3 coding DNA: TGTGCCAGTAGTGACAGGGGGCCGAATATCGGCCCACTTCAGCCCCAGCATTTT. Protein sequence: CASSDRGPNIGPLQPQHF.

V is TRBV5-1 and J is TRBJ1-6; no firm D call. Germline V lookup: CDR1 SGHRS, CDR2 YFSETQ. The CDR3 sequence is 15 residues long. Trimming took off 0 bases at V and 9 bases at J, with 13 bases between the two ends. In DNA form, the CDR3 reads TGCGCCAGCAGCTTGGCCGGGAGCACTCCTTCACCCCTCCACTTT. Its translation is CASSLAGSTPSPLHF.

This clone was seen once. CDR3 bases: TGCGCCAGCAGGGAGAGGCCGGGGACAGACTTAGCCAAAAACATTCAGTACTTC. Encoded protein: CASRERPGTDLAKNIQYF. The rearrangement joins TRBV10-2 to TRBJ2-4, with TRBD1 matching 7 bases. This CDR3 region has 18 residues. Losses at the gene ends were 6 bases for V and 0 bases for J; bases not matched to a gene: 14. The V gene's germline CDR1 is WSHSY and CDR2 SAAADI.

This chain joins TRBV5-4 and TRBJ2-2; no reliable D call. This CDR3 region has 16 residues. Germline values: CDR1 SGHNT, CDR2 YYREEE (reference sequence). V lost 0 bases and J lost 2, with 11 bases in between. The CDR3 nucleotides read TGTGCCAGCAGCTTGGGGGCCCACAGAAACACCGGGGAGCTGTTTTTT. It translates to CASSLGAHRNTGELFF.

The CDR3 protein is CASSEQGPYGYTF. The CDR3 coding sequence is TGTGCCAGCAGTGAACAGGGGCCCTATGGCTACACCTTC. This chain connects TRBV6-5 to TRBJ1-2, with TRBD1 matching 7 bases. The V and J ends lost 5 bases and 4 bases, in that order; junction bases with no gene match: 4. CDR1 and CDR2 (germline): MNHEY, SVGAGI. The CDR3 runs to 13 residues.

This chain links TRBV19 with TRBJ1-1; possibly TRBD1 for D (6 bases). Looked up from germline, CDR1 is LNHDA and CDR2 is SQIVND (reference sequence). This CDR3 region has 13 residues. Trimming pared 8 bases from V and 8 bases from J, leaving 18 bases between. The CDR3 region is CASSSTPTGEAFF. The CDR3 nucleotides read TGTGCCAGTTCCTCTACCCCGACAGGAGAAGCTTTCTTT.

The genes are TRBV28 and TRBJ1-3; 8 bases line up with TRBD1. Germline V CDR1 and CDR2: MDHEN, SYDVKM. V lost 10 bases, J lost 7 bases, and 18 bases stayed unmatched. The CDR3 runs 16 residues. In DNA form, the CDR3 reads TGTGCCACCACGCGCTCCGGGACAGGAGATTGGAACACCATATATTTT. This translates into CATTRSGTGDWNTIYF.

This clone was seen only once. This chain connects TRBV7-2 to TRBJ2-7; 8 bases are shared with TRBD2. The V gene's germline CDR1 is SGHTA and CDR2 FQGNSA. Unmatched junction bases numbered 6, after V lost 2 bases and J lost 0 bases. The CDR3 is 16 residues long. The DNA for the CDR3 is TGTGCCAGCAGCTTATTAGCGGGACGGAGCTCCTACGAGCAGTACTTC. Translation: CASSLLAGRSSYEQYF.

The V call is TRBV27, the J call TRBJ2-2; maybe TRBD1 (5 bases). CDR1 is MNHEY, CDR2 SMNVEV, per germline (reference sequence). CDR3 length: 13 residues. V lost 6 bases to trimming and J lost 5 bases, with 10 bases between them. The DNA of the CDR3 is TGTGCCAGCAGGGATAAGGGGACCGGGGAGCTGTTTTTT. Encoded protein: CASRDKGTGELFF.

Only one count was recorded for this clone. The V call is TRBV6-4, the J call TRBJ2-1, with 12 nucleotides matching TRBD2. Germline CDR1 and CDR2: MRHNA and SNTAGT. V shed 2 bases, J shed 9 bases, and the junction held 8 bases outside the gene matches. The CDR3 has 16 amino acids. CDR3 in amino acids: CASSDGSASGRGEQFF. The DNA of the CDR3 is TGTGCCAGCAGTGACGGTTCGGCTAGCGGGAGGGGTGAGCAGTTCTTC.

The V call is TRBV5-6, the J call TRBJ1-2; 8 bases map to TRBD1. This CDR3 region has 15 residues. V lost 1 base to trimming and J lost 5 bases; unmatched junction nucleotides: 7. Germline V gene lookup returns CDR1 SGHDT and CDR2 YYEEEE. For the CDR3, the DNA is TGTGCCAGCAGCTTGACAGGGGGGATATGGTATGGCTACACCTTC. It translates to CASSLTGGIWYGYTF.

The CDR3 coding sequence is TGTGCCAGCAGCTTAACACTAGCAGTCCTCTCAGATACGCAGTATTTT. Translation: CASSLTLAVLSDTQYF. The rearrangement joins TRBV7-8 to TRBJ2-3; D is possibly TRBD2 (6 bases). The length of the CDR3 is 16 residues. V lost 2 bases and J lost 4, with 16 bases in between. The germline CDR1 and CDR2 sequences are SGHVS and FQNEAQ.

The rearrangement uses TRBV5-1 and TRBJ1-1, with 9 bases lining up with TRBD1. The CDR3 consists of 15 residues. Germline CDR1 reads SGHRS; CDR2 reads YFSETQ. V shed 2 bases, J shed 6 bases, and the junction held 8 bases outside the gene matches. The CDR3 loop is CASSLTGTGPPEAFF. CDR3 coding DNA: TGCGCCAGCAGCTTAACCGGGACAGGGCCCCCTGAAGCTTTCTTT.

V and J are TRBV5-4 and TRBJ2-3, with a tentative D call TRBD2 (5 bases). The CDR3 has 13 residues. V gave up 4 bases and J gave up 12 bases, with 18 bases separating them. CDR1 SGHNT and CDR2 YYREEE come from the germline V gene (reference sequence). CDR3 DNA sequence: TGTGCCAGCAGCCTCGAAGGAGGAAAAAAACAGTATTTT. Translating gives CASSLEGGKKQYF.

This chain uses TRBV18 with TRBJ2-6; 9 nucleotides agree with TRBD1. The CDR3 contains 19 residues. In germline, CDR1 is KGHSH, CDR2 LQKENI. V lost 3 bases and J lost 0; bases outside the gene matches: 9. DNA of the CDR3: TGTGCCAGCTCACCTCTAAGACAGGGGGTTAGCTCTGGGGCCAACGTCCTGACTTTC. It yields the protein CASSPLRQGVSSGANVLTF.

The CDR3 DNA reads TGTGCCTGGAGGGCGGGACACTCAGAGACCCAGTACTTC. Its translation: CAWRAGHSETQYF. The chain carries TRBV30 and TRBJ2-5; D possibly uses TRBD1 or TRBD2 (6 bases each). Looked up from germline, CDR1 is GTSNPN and CDR2 is SVGIG (reference sequence). This CDR3 has 13 amino acids. V was trimmed by 3 bases and J by 4 bases, leaving 12 bases between them.

The chain is built from TRBV10-3 and TRBJ2-2, with D perhaps assigned TRBD1 or TRBD2 (5 bases each). CDR3 size: 16 residues. The ends were cut back, 4 bases at V and 0 bases at J, with 12 bases in the middle. Germline lookup yields CDR1 ENHRY and CDR2 SYGVKD. CDR3 region: CAISALGGSNTGELFF. CDR3 nucleotide sequence: TGTGCCATCAGTGCACTTGGGGGATCGAACACCGGGGAGCTGTTTTTT.

The rearrangement uses TRBV5-4 and TRBJ2-5; D could derive from TRBD1 or TRBD2 (6 bases each). V lost 6 bases to trimming and J lost 5 bases, with 17 bases between them. This CDR3 spans 14 amino acids. The germline CDR1 and CDR2 sequences are SGHNT and YYREEE (reference sequence). DNA for the CDR3: TGTGCCAGCACCCAGGACAGAGGAGGGGAGACCCAGTACTTC. Protein: CASTQDRGGETQYF.

This CDR3 is CASSDPSEQYF. The CDR3 bases are TGTGCCAGCAGTGACCCGAGTGAGCAGTACTTC. The V call is TRBV6-1, the J call TRBJ2-7; D is ambiguous. The CDR3 contains 11 residues. Germline CDR1 and CDR2: MNHNS and SASEGT. The V and J ends lost 3 bases and 7 bases respectively, with 7 bases between them.

This chain uses TRBV7-2 with TRBJ1-5; possible D gene TRBD1, 5 bases. Between the trimmed V and J ends, which lost 1 base and 7 bases, there was a span of 14 bases. The germline CDR1 and CDR2 sequences are SGHTA and FQGNSA. The CDR3 length is 15 residues. CDR3 DNA sequence: TGTGCCAGCAGCTTAGAGGGAGGGGTCGGGCAGCCCCAGCATTTT. Its protein product is CASSLEGGVGQPQHF.

The CDR3 is CASSWDLLSSYNEQFF. CDR3 bases: TGTGCCAGCAGTTGGGACTTACTGAGCTCCTACAATGAGCAGTTCTTC. This chain connects TRBV27 to TRBJ2-1, with D perhaps TRBD2 (6 bases). CDR1 is MNHEY, CDR2 SMNVEV, per germline (reference sequence). The CDR3 contains 16 residues. With 4 bases removed from V and 0 bases from J, the gap between germline ends came to 13 bases.

The chain uses TRBV5-1 and TRBJ2-7; D gene uncertain. The CDR3 runs 14 residues. The V end lost 5 bases, the J end lost 3 bases, and 15 bases lay between the germline ends. Germline V gene lookup returns CDR1 SGHRS and CDR2 YFSETQ. The CDR3 nucleotides read TGCGCCAGCAGTCCCCGGGCACAGATCTACGAGCAGTACTTC. Translating it yields CASSPRAQIYEQYF.

The chain has TRBV7-3 and TRBJ2-5, with unresolved D. V dropped 1 base and J dropped 2 bases, with 5 bases sitting between them. The CDR3 spans 13 residues. CDR1 is SGHTA and CDR2 is FQGTGA in the germline V gene. The CDR3 nucleotides are TGTGCCAGCAGCTTAAACACTCAAGAGACCCAGTACTTC. This translates into CASSLNTQETQYF.

The genes are TRBV11-2 and TRBJ2-7; 11 positions match TRBD2. V was clipped by 5 bases and J by 4 bases; unmatched bases: 7. The CDR3 runs 15 residues. In germline, CDR1 is SGHAT, CDR2 FQNNGV. The CDR3 DNA reads as TGTGCCAGCAGCCTCCAGACTAGCGGGGTATACGAGCAGTACTTC. This encodes CASSLQTSGVYEQYF.